The 23 T cell receptor beta chains presented below share a single source sample, sequenced in a study of regulatory T cells in long-lasting Graves disease. iRepertoire HTBI primers and Arm-PCR of CDR3 regions built TCR beta libraries. From the multiplex PCR reads, TCRdb called clonotypes with MiXCR, one entry per CDR3 protein. The table has roughly 560,000 distinct CDR3 sequences, around 12% seen once. Indicated time point: newly diagnosed GD, antithyroid drugs for less than 3 months. The TCR library used RNA extracted from PBMCs. These data were likewise used in another study, on T cells in Graves' hyperthyroidism and ophthalmopathy.

The sequenced sample was peripheral blood mononuclear cells (PBMCs), obtained at new diagnosis, from a patient treated with antithyroid drugs. All receptors derive from a woman younger than 45 with Graves disease.

The V and J genes are TRBV9 and TRBJ2-6, with D possibly matching TRBD2 (6 bases). CDR1 and CDR2 (germline): SGDLS, YYNGEE. The germline V and J ends were trimmed by 4 bases and 4 bases, with 12 bases remaining between them. This CDR3 region has 15 residues. Here the CDR3 reads CASSTSGGGANVLTF. The CDR3 DNA sequence: TGTGCCAGCAGCACCTCCGGGGGAGGGGCCAACGTCCTGACTTTC.

This clonotype was counted ten times or more. The CDR3 region is CASSRRRLATTGELFF. In nucleotides, the CDR3 is TGTGCCAGCAGTCGACGACGACTAGCGACCACCGGGGAGCTGTTTTTT. V usage is TRBV6-2 or TRBV6-3 and J usage is TRBJ2-2, with 8 positions matching TRBD2. This CDR3 is built from 16 residues. V was clipped by 5 bases and J by 4 bases; unmatched bases: 9. Germline CDR1 and CDR2: MNHEY and SVGEGT.

This clonotype was seen at least ten times. Here the CDR3 reads CSARAFRDRGRGAFF. CDR3 sequence (DNA): TGCAGTGCTAGAGCGTTCCGGGACAGGGGGCGAGGAGCTTTCTTT. This chain links TRBV20-1 with TRBJ1-1, with TRBD1 identical over 12 bases. The CDR3 extends over 15 amino acids. The germline gives CDR1 DFQATT, CDR2 SNEGSKA (reference sequence). The V and J ends lost 1 base and 10 bases, in that order; junction bases with no gene match: 10.

There are many counts of this clonotype. This chain uses TRBV7-2 with TRBJ1-1; D is undetermined. V was cut by 0 bases and J by 8 bases, with 10 bases left in between. Looked up from germline, CDR1 is SGHTA and CDR2 is FQGNSA. This CDR3 has 13 residues. The CDR3 DNA reads TGTGCCAGCAGCTTAGCTCGGGGAAGGGAAGCTTTCTTT. It is translated as CASSLARGREAFF.

This clonotype has ten or more counts. The CDR3 bases are TGCGCCAGCAGCTTAGGGGTCGGGAGATACAATGAGCAGTTCTTC. Its translation: CASSLGVGRYNEQFF. The genes are TRBV5-1 and TRBJ2-1; possibly TRBD2 for D (6 bases). The germline V gene has CDR1 SGHRS and CDR2 YFSETQ. There are 15 residues in the CDR3. The V end was cut by 2 bases, the J end by 4 bases, with 13 bases between. Looking up the rest from reference TRBV5-1 and TRBJ2-1 gives the full variable domain: KAGVTQTPRYLIKTRGQQVTLSCSPISGHRSVSWYQQTPGQGLQFLFEYFSETQRNKGNFPGRFSGRQFSNSRSEMNVSTLELGDSALYLCASSLGVGRYNEQFFGPGTRLTVL.

CDR3 nucleotides: TGTGCCAGCAGCCAAGATCCGGGACAGAACACCGGGGAGCTGTTTTTT. This gives the protein CASSQDPGQNTGELFF. The chain links TRBV4-2 to TRBJ2-2, with D tentatively TRBD1 (6 bases). The CDR3 spans 16 residues. Germline V gene sequence: CDR1 LGHNA, CDR2 YNFKEQ. Trimming left V 0 bases short and J 1 base short, with 9 bases between.

This clonotype was observed a single time. One end of the junction fails to match germline, which may point to a read error. The rearrangement links TRBV4-3 to TRBJ2-5; 9 nucleotides agree with TRBD2. Germline V gene sequence: CDR1 LGHNA, CDR2 YSLEER. The CDR3 totals 18 residues. The CDR3 nucleotides read TGCGCCAGCAGCCAAGATCCGTTGACTAGCGGAAATCAAGAGACCCCGTACTTC. Its translation: CASSQDPLTSGNQETPYF.

The chain recombines TRBV4-1 with TRBJ2-7; TRBD1 might be the D (6 bases). This CDR3 comprises 16 residues. V dropped 0 bases and J dropped 3 bases, with 15 bases sitting between them. Germline V lookup: CDR1 MGHRA, CDR2 YSYEKL. CDR3 sequence: CASSQEKYRVGYEQYF. CDR3 DNA sequence: TGCGCCAGCAGCCAAGAAAAGTACAGGGTGGGCTACGAGCAGTACTTC.

Turning to this clonotype: It may be a read error: a sequence one base away is much more abundant. The chain joins TRBV5-1 to TRBJ1-1; D remains ambiguous. This CDR3 is built from 18 residues. Germline V lookup: CDR1 SGHRS, CDR2 YFSETQ. CDR3 protein: CASSRQAQSMNSLTEASF. CDR3 bases: TGCGCCAGCAGCAGGCAGGCACAGTCTATGAATAGTCTGACTGAAGCTTCCTTT.

This clonotype was seen at least ten times. The rearrangement joins TRBV12-3 or TRBV12-4 to TRBJ2-5; TRBD2 agrees at 11 bases. The CDR3 covers 16 residues. The ends lost 4 bases at V and 5 bases at J; junction bases unmatched: 9. CDR3 DNA sequence: TGTGCCAGCAGTTCCTCCCTAGCGGGAGGATTGGAGACCCAGTACTTC. It codes for CASSSSLAGGLETQYF.

In its sample, this clonotype was seen a few times. V and J are TRBV15 and TRBJ1-6; D is unclear. V was cut by 1 base and J by 5 bases, with 12 bases left in between. The CDR3 length is 16 residues. CDR1 and CDR2 from the germline V gene are LNHNV and YYDKDF (reference sequence). CDR3 protein: CATSRGGGPNNSPLHF. CDR3 DNA sequence: TGTGCCACCAGCAGAGGGGGAGGGCCCAATAATTCACCCCTCCACTTT.

V is TRBV10-3 and J is TRBJ1-2; D gene uncertain. Trimming removed 3 bases at V and 4 bases at J, with 12 bases between. CDR1 is ENHRY and CDR2 is SYGVKD in the germline V gene. CDR3 length: 14 residues. The CDR3 DNA follows: TGTGCCATCAGTGACCTATCAGCCTTCTATGGCTACACCTTC. The encoded protein is CAISDLSAFYGYTF.

The V call is TRBV2, the J call TRBJ2-7; 8 positions match TRBD2. The CDR3 has 17 residues. The germline gives CDR1 SNHLY, CDR2 FYNNEI. With V trimmed by 6 bases and J by 2 bases, 15 bases remained unmatched. The CDR3 region has the DNA TGTGCCAGCAGCCAAGATAGGTCGGCTAGCGGGCCCTACGAGCAGTACTTC. Protein product: CASSQDRSASGPYEQYF.

This clonotype was seen ten or more times. This chain uses TRBV28 with TRBJ1-1, with TRBD1 matching 7 bases. Germline values: CDR1 MDHEN, CDR2 SYDVKM. J lost 1 base, V lost 4 bases, and 3 bases had no gene match. The CDR3 runs to 14 residues. The CDR3 spells CASSSTGTNTEAFF. As DNA, the CDR3 is TGTGCCAGCAGTTCGACAGGGACGAACACTGAAGCTTTCTTT.

This clonotype was seen ten or more times. The V gene is TRBV18, the J gene TRBJ1-4; 7 nucleotides line up with TRBD1. Germline CDR1 reads KGHSH; CDR2 reads LQKENI. This CDR3 has 13 amino acids. V lost 4 bases and J lost 5; bases outside the gene matches: 1. CDR3 region: CASSQGANEKLFF. As DNA, the CDR3 is TGTGCCAGCTCACAGGGGGCGAATGAAAAACTGTTTTTT.

This clonotype was counted only a few times. The chain uses TRBV19 and TRBJ1-3; D is unresolved. Per germline, CDR1 LNHDA and CDR2 SQIVND (reference sequence). Trimming removed 3 bases from V and 0 bases from J, with 9 bases in between. The CDR3 runs to 15 residues. The CDR3 loop reads CASSIDIRSGNTIYF. The CDR3 nucleotides read TGTGCCAGTAGTATTGACATTCGCTCTGGAAACACCATATATTTT.

This clonotype was detected only a few times. V gene TRBV19 combines with J gene TRBJ1-1; D ambiguous. The CDR3 sequence is 17 residues long. Trimming stripped 6 bases from V and 2 bases from J, with 22 bases between. From germline, CDR1 is LNHDA and CDR2 SQIVND (reference sequence). CDR3 DNA sequence: TGTGCCAGTAGCCAATTACTCCGGCCTAGGGTAAACACTGAAGCTTTCTTT. Protein product: CASSQLLRPRVNTEAFF. Full variable domain (remainder filled in from reference TRBV19 and TRBJ1-1): DGGITQSPKYLFRKEGQNVTLSCEQNLNHDAMYWYRQDPGQGLRLIYYSQIVNDFQKGDIAEGYSVSREKKESFPLTVTSAQKNPTAFYLCASSQLLRPRVNTEAFFGQGTRLTVV.

Ten or more counts support this clonotype. The gene calls are TRBV5-1 and TRBJ2-3; 10 bases agree with TRBD1. The CDR3 has 16 residues. Germline CDR1 SGHRS, CDR2 YFSETQ. V gave up 1 base and J gave up 2 bases; unmatched junction bases: 4. Here the CDR3 DNA reads TGCGCCAGCAGCTTGTTGACAGGGGGCTCCACAGATACGCAGTATTTT. Its translation: CASSLLTGGSTDTQYF.

The V gene is TRBV29-1, the J gene TRBJ2-7; TRBD1 might be the D (5 bases). The CDR3 runs to 13 residues. In germline, CDR1 is SQVTM, CDR2 ANQGSEA. The ends were cut back, 5 bases at V and 1 base at J, with 12 bases in the middle. The CDR3 reads CSVQSTASYEQYF. CDR3 DNA: TGCAGCGTTCAATCGACAGCTTCCTACGAGCAGTACTTC.

This clonotype was observed many times. J is TRBJ1-4 and V is TRBV4-1, with a weak D call TRBD1 (5 bases). The CDR3 is 15 residues long. V lost 0 bases and J 8 bases, leaving 13 bases between the germline ends. Germline CDR1 reads MGHRA; CDR2 reads YSYEKL. CDR3 DNA: TGCGCCAGCAGCCAAGAGGACACCCTGGGGGAAAAACTGTTTTTT. It translates to CASSQEDTLGEKLFF.

This clonotype appeared many times. V is TRBV5-4 and J is TRBJ2-7; no definite D call. Germline values: CDR1 SGHNT, CDR2 YYREEE (reference sequence). The CDR3 has 14 residues. Trimming removed 4 bases from V and 1 base from J, with 12 bases in between. The CDR3 is CASSAAVQSYEQYF. The CDR3 DNA reads TGTGCCAGCAGCGCGGCCGTACAATCCTACGAGCAGTACTTC. Drawing the rest from reference TRBV5-4 and TRBJ2-7, the complete variable domain is ETGVTQSPTHLIKTRGQQVTLRCSSQSGHNTVSWYQQALGQGPQFIFQYYREEENGRGNFPPRFSGLQFPNYSSELNVNALELDDSALYLCASSAAVQSYEQYFGPGTRLTVT.

This clonotype was counted many times. The J gene is TRBJ2-5, the V gene TRBV5-1, with 11 bases lining up with TRBD2. The V segment lost 0 bases and the J segment 7 bases; nucleotides outside the gene matches: 5. This CDR3 is 15 amino acids long. Germline assignment: CDR1 SGHRS and CDR2 YFSETQ. The CDR3 is CASSLGLAGPGTQYF. For the CDR3, the DNA is TGCGCCAGCAGCTTGGGACTAGCGGGGCCCGGGACCCAGTACTTC.

The chain joins TRBV20-1 to TRBJ2-3; D may be TRBD2 (6 bases). The CDR3 spans 12 residues. Germline-derived CDR1 and CDR2 are DFQATT and SNEGSKA (reference sequence). V was cut by 3 bases and J by 4 bases, with 8 bases left in between. This CDR3 is CSASGSADTQYF. The DNA for the CDR3 is TGCAGTGCTAGCGGGAGTGCAGATACGCAGTATTTT.